Given below is one TCR beta chain in context. No antigen is known for it. One end of the junction does not line up with germline, which may come from a read error. The data stem from a study of immune heterogeneity within non-small cell lung tumors. Overall study findings and caveats: Alongside site-unique high-frequency clones, identical dominant CDR3 beta clonotypes recurred across tumor sites within a patient.

The TCR beta CDR3 region was amplified by multiplex PCR employing 32 V and 13 J primers. TCRdb itself ran the multiplex PCR reads through MiXCR, one entry per CDR3 protein. The sample yields 8,000 to 13,000 distinct CDR3 sequences, around a sixth seen once. From germline, CDR1 is SGHRS and CDR2 YFSETQ. The CDR3 has 14 residues. Bulk tumor gDNA, roughly 600 ng per sample, served as the TCR template. Biopsies, several per primary tumor and spaced far apart, were collected during surgery. Curative surgery was performed on patients who had untreated, newly diagnosed non-small cell lung cancer. Donors were newly diagnosed non-small cell lung cancer patients having surgery with curative intent.

The source material was lung tumor tissue. The chain is built from TRBV5-1 and TRBJ1-1; D remains unclear. The TCR was taken from a man aged 40-50 years with non-small cell lung cancer. DNA for the CDR3: TGCGCCGGCAGCTTTTTGGACCAGAACACTGAAGCTTTCTTT. This translates into CAGSFLDQNTEAFF. Variable domain in full (rest from reference TRBV5-1 and TRBJ1-1): KAGVTQTPRYLIKTRGQQVTLSCSPISGHRSVSWYQQTPGQGLQFLFEYFSETQRNKGNFPGRFSGRQFSNSRSEMNVSTLELGDSALYLCAGSFLDQNTEAFFGQGTRLTVV.